This TCR beta chain derives from a study of response to subunit inactivated influenza vaccine. MiXCR, run by TCRdb on the RT-PCR reads, gives a single entry per CDR3 protein. The sample includes 800,000 or so distinct CDR3 sequences, 21% of them seen just once. CDR1 is SGHKS and CDR2 is YYEKEE in the germline V gene (reference sequence). Trimming stripped 0 bases from V and 4 bases from J, with 8 bases between. The length of the CDR3 is 14 residues. This clonotype was counted between two and nine times. The sample here was PBMCs from blood, taken more than 4 days after vaccination. The gene calls are TRBV5-5 and TRBJ1-5, with no clear D. This sequence was found in a man over 45 who received an inactivated influenza vaccine. The CDR3 loop reads CASSLAERNQPQHF. The CDR3 DNA reads as TGTGCCAGCAGCTTGGCCGAGAGGAATCAGCCCCAGCATTTT.